This passage covers 4 T cell receptor beta chains from one sample sequenced in a study of OX40 agonist ivuxolimab in advanced cancers. The protocol was immunoSEQ multiplex PCR, while the TCRdb copy is restricted to in-frame clones and leaves out a portion. Here the sample spans tens of thousands of clones, 86% being singletons. The specimen comprised CD4+ or CD8+ T cells sorted from blood, sampled in a trial of the OX40 agonist ivuxolimab. The receptors stem from an adult with an advanced solid tumor such as melanoma, head and neck, liver or kidney cancer.

The rearrangement joins TRBV6-5 to TRBJ1-2; D is undetermined. The CDR3 length is 10 residues. V was pared by 5 bases and J by 4 bases, with 2 bases between. Germline lookup yields CDR1 MNHEY and CDR2 SVGAGI. The CDR3 spells CASSAYGYTF. CDR3 nucleotides: TGTGCCAGCAGTGCCTATGGCTACACCTTC.

The J gene is TRBJ2-7, the V gene TRBV27; possibly TRBD1 for D (6 bases). Germline lookup yields CDR1 MNHEY and CDR2 SMNVEV (reference sequence). The V end lost 5 bases, the J end lost 0 bases, and 14 bases lay between the germline ends. CDR3 length: 15 amino acids. CDR3 DNA sequence: TGTGCCAGCAGTCCTTTGACAGGCGGCTCCTACGAGCAGTACTTC. Protein product: CASSPLTGGSYEQYF.

The CDR3 region has the DNA TGTGCCAGCAGCCCCGGGACTAGCGGCCTCTACGAGCAGTACTTC. This codes for CASSPGTSGLYEQYF. This sequence joins TRBV27 and TRBJ2-7; TRBD2 agrees at 11 bases. Germline CDR1 and CDR2: MNHEY and SMNVEV (reference sequence). This CDR3 has 15 residues. V lost 6 bases and J lost 3; bases outside the gene matches: 7.

CDR3 region: CASSLEPSTGEDEKLFF. The CDR3 DNA sequence: TGTGCCAGCAGTCTTGAACCCTCGACAGGGGAGGATGAAAAACTGTTTTTT. The rearrangement joins TRBV2 to TRBJ1-4; TRBD1 matches at 8 bases. This CDR3 is built from 17 residues. V was clipped by 5 bases and J by 6 bases; unmatched bases: 14. Germline lookup yields CDR1 SNHLY and CDR2 FYNNEI.